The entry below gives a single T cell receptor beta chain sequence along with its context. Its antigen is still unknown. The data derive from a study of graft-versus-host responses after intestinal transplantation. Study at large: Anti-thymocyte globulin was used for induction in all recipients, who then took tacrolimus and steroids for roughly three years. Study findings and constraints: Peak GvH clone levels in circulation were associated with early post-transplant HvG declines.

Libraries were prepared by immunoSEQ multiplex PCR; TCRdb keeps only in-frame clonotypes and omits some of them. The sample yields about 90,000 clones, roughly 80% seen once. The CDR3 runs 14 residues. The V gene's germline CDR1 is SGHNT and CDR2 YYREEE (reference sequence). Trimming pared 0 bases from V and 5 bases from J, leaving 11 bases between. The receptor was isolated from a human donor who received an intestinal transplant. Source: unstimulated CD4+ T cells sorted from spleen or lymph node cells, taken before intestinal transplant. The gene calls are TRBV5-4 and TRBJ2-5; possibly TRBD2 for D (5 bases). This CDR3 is CASSLGGVGETQYF. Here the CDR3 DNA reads TGTGCCAGCAGCTTGGGGGGAGTAGGGGAGACCCAGTACTTC.